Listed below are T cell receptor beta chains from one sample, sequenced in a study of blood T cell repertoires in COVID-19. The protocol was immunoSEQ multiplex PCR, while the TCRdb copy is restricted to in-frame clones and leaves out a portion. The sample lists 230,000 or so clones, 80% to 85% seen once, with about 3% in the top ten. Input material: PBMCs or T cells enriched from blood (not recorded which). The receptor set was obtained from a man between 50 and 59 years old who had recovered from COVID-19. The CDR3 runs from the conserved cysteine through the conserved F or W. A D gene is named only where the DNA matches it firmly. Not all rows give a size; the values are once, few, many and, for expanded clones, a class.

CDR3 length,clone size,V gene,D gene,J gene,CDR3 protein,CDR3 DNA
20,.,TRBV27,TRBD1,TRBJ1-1,CASSSTGGRGRLLGHTEAFF,TGTGCCAGCAGCTCCACGGGAGGCAGGGGGCGCCTTTTAGGTCATACTGAAGCTTTCTTT
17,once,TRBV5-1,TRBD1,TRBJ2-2,CASSPDRGLSGTGELFF,TGCGCCAGCAGCCCCGACAGGGGGCTAAGCGGCACCGGGGAGCTGTTTTTT
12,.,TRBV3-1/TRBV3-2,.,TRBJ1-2,CASSGRGRGYTF,TGTGCCAGCAGCGGAAGGGGTCGGGGCTACACCTTC
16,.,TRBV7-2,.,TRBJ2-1,CASILGQFGGYNEQFF,TGTGCCAGCATCCTCGGTCAGTTCGGGGGATACAATGAGCAGTTCTTC
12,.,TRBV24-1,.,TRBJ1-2,CATSDFNTGYTF,TGTGCCACCAGTGATTTCAACACTGGCTACACCTTC
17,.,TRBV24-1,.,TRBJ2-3,CATSGTRTGISTDTQYF,TGTGCCACCAGTGGGACTCGGACGGGGATTAGCACAGATACGCAGTATTTT
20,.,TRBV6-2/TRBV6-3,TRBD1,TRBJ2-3,CASSYRTGNVGRLDTDTQYF,TGTGCCAGCAGTTACCGGACAGGGAACGTTGGAAGACTTGATACAGATACGCAGTATTTT
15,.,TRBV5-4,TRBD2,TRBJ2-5,CASNTGGGLWETQYF,TGTGCCAGCAATACGGGAGGAGGCTTGTGGGAGACCCAGTACTTC
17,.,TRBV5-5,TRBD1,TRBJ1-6,CASSSIRTGLYNSPLHF,TGTGCCAGCAGCTCGATTCGGACAGGTCTATATAATTCACCCCTCCACTTT
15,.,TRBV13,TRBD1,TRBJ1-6,CASSLPGQRNSPLHF,TGTGCCAGCAGCCTTCCGGGACAGCGTAATTCACCCCTCCACTTT
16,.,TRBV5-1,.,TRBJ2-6,CASSSSGAVGANVLTF,TGCGCCAGCAGCTCTTCTGGCGCGGTCGGGGCCAACGTCCTGACTTTC
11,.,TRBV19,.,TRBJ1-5,CASGSNQPQHF,TGTGCCAGTGGCAGTAATCAGCCCCAGCATTTT
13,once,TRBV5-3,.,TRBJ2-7,CARSEAFTPGTYF,TGTGCCAGAAGCGAGGCCTTTACCCCCGGGACTTACTTC
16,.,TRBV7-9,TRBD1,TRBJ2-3,CASSLGTGGPTDTQYF,TGTGCCAGCAGCCTAGGTACAGGGGGCCCAACAGATACGCAGTATTTT
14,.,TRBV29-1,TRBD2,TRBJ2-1,CSVGLAGGRNEQFF,TGCAGCGTGGGACTAGCGGGAGGCCGAAATGAGCAGTTCTTC
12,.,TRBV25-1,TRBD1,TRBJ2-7,CASRGGQEQQYF,TGTGCCAGCAGGGGGGGACAGGAACAGCAGTACTTC
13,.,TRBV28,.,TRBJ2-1,CASERASYNEQFF,TGTGCCAGTGAGCGGGCCTCGTACAATGAGCAGTTCTTC
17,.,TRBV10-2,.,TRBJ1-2,CASSPLSSPGVGYGYTF,TGCGCCAGCAGCCCCCTCTCTAGCCCTGGGGTCGGCTATGGCTACACCTTC
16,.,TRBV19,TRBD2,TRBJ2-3,CASSMIAGYQADTQYF,TGTGCCAGTAGTATGATAGCGGGTTACCAAGCAGATACGCAGTATTTT
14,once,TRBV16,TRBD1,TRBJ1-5,CASSQFQGAEPQHF,TGTGCCAGCAGCCAATTTCAGGGGGCAGAGCCCCAGCATTTT
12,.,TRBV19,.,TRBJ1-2,CASRSSRELYTF,TGTGCCAGTCGATCCTCCAGGGAACTCTACACCTTC
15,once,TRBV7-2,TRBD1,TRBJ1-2,CASSLGIGTGYGYTF,TGTGCCAGCAGCTTAGGTATAGGGACAGGCTATGGCTACACCTTC
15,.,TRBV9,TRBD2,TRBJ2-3,CASSVRRDYTDTQYF,TGTGCCAGCAGCGTACGGCGGGACTACACAGATACGCAGTATTTT
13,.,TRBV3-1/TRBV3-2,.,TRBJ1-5,CASSQDSNQPQHF,TGTGCCAGCAGCCAAGATTCTAATCAGCCCCAGCATTTT
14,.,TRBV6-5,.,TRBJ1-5,CASSYRQGHQPQHF,TGTGCCAGCAGTTACAGGCAGGGACACCAGCCCCAGCATTTT
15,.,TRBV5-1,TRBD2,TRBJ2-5,CASSPTGRGQETQYF,TGCGCCAGCAGCCCGACGGGGAGGGGCCAAGAGACCCAGTACTTC
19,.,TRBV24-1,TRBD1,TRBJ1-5,CATSDPRTGYPYSNQPQHF,TGTGCCACCAGTGACCCCCGGACAGGGTACCCGTATAGCAATCAGCCCCAGCATTTT
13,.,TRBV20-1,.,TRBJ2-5,CSASSPGKETQYF,TGCAGTGCTAGTTCCCCCGGGAAAGAGACCCAGTACTTC
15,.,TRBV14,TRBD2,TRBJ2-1,CASSQDPAGKNEQFF,TGTGCCAGCAGCCAAGATCCAGCGGGAAAGAATGAGCAGTTCTTC
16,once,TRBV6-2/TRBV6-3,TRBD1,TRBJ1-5,CASSRPDRGLYQPQHF,TGTGCCAGCAGCCGTCCCGACAGGGGGCTCTATCAGCCCCAGCATTTT
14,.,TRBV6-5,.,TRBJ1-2,CASKELGDFYGYTF,TGTGCCAGCAAAGAACTAGGAGATTTCTATGGCTACACCTTC
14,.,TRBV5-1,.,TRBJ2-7,CASSFGPGANEQYF,TGCGCCAGCAGCTTCGGTCCAGGGGCAAACGAGCAGTACTTC
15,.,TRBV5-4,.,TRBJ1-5,CASSQNPYSNQPQHF,TGTGCCAGCAGCCAAAATCCCTATAGCAATCAGCCCCAGCATTTT
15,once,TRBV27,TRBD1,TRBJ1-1,CASNPLRGRDTEAFF,TGTGCCAGCAACCCCCTCAGGGGGAGAGACACTGAAGCTTTCTTT
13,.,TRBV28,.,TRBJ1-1,CASTQVPNTEAFF,TGTGCCAGCACCCAGGTGCCGAACACTGAAGCTTTCTTT
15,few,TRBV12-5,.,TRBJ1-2,CASGSTSEADYGYTF,TGTGCTAGTGGTAGCACATCGGAGGCTGACTATGGCTACACCTTC
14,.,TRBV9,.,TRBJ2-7,CASSRVAETYEQYF,TGTGCCAGCAGCCGGGTGGCGGAAACCTACGAGCAGTACTTC
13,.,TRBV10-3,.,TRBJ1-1,CAISALLNTEAFF,TGTGCCATCAGTGCTCTATTGAACACTGAAGCTTTCTTT
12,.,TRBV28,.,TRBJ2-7,CASGSRRGEQYF,TGTGCCAGCGGCAGCCGACGAGGCGAGCAGTACTTC
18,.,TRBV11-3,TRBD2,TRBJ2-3,CASTTRAFGTTSTDTQYF,TGTGCCAGCACCACCCGCGCCTTCGGGACTACTAGCACAGATACGCAGTATTTT
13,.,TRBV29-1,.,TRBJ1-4,CSAARGAGEKLFF,TGCAGCGCCGCCCGGGGCGCGGGGGAAAAACTGTTTTTT
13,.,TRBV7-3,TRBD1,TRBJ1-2,CASSTTGYYGYTF,TGTGCCAGCAGCACGACAGGGTACTATGGCTACACCTTC
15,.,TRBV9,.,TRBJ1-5,CASSVQGDPNQPQHF,TGTGCCAGCAGCGTCCAGGGTGACCCCAATCAGCCCCAGCATTTT
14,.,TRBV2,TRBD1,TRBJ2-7,CARGKGTGSYEQYF,TGTGCCAGGGGAAAGGGGACAGGTTCCTACGAGCAGTACTTC
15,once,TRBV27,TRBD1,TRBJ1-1,CASSPTGVGNTEAFF,TGTGCCAGCAGTCCTACAGGGGTGGGGAACACTGAAGCTTTCTTT
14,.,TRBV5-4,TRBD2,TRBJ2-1,CASSPGGVNNEQFF,TGTGCCAGCAGCCCGGGGGGGGTGAACAATGAGCAGTTCTTC
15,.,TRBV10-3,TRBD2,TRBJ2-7,CAISDPGLVAYEQYF,TGTGCCATCAGTGACCCGGGACTAGTCGCCTACGAGCAGTACTTC
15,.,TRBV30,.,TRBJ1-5,CAARGSGRSGQPQHF,TGTGCCGCAAGAGGGTCGGGGAGGAGCGGGCAGCCCCAGCATTTT
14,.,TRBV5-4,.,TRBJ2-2,CASRPLGGTGELFF,TGTGCCAGCAGGCCCCTAGGGGGAACCGGGGAGCTGTTTTTT
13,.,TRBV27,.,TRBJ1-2,CASTPSGGYGYTF,TGTGCCAGCACCCCCTCAGGTGGCTATGGCTACACCTTC
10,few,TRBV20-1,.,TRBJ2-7,CSVSRNEQYF,TGCAGTGTGTCTAGAAACGAGCAGTACTTC
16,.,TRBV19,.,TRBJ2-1,CASSTQGTPTYNEQFF,TGTGCCAGTAGTACCCAAGGGACACCGACCTACAATGAGCAGTTCTTC
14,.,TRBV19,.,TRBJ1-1,CASSTRGPNTEAFF,TGTGCCAGTAGTACCAGGGGTCCGAACACTGAAGCTTTCTTT
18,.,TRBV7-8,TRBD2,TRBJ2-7,CASSPLGSGRPSSYEQYF,TGTGCCAGCAGCCCCCTGGGGAGCGGGAGGCCCAGCTCCTACGAGCAGTACTTC
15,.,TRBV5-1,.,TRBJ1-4,CASSLGRPTNEKLFF,TGCGCCAGCAGCTTGGGCAGGCCGACTAATGAAAAACTGTTTTTT